This T cell receptor beta chain emerged from a study of control samples from healthy donors and cancer patients. Data came from immunoSEQ multiplex PCR; TCRdb stores just in-frame clones and leaves some out. The sample has 130,000 to 150,000 clones; around 86% are singletons. The CDR3 contains 17 residues. Trimming stripped 0 bases from V and 4 bases from J, with 19 bases between. Looked up from germline, CDR1 is SGHDN and CDR2 is FVKESK. This clone was seen a single time. V is TRBV14 and J is TRBJ2-7; D not certain. The clonotype was recovered from a man aged 30 to 45 in good health. Sequencing used blood. The CDR3 bases are TGTGCCAGCAGCCAAGAAGCCTCCGGGCCCCCTCGGTACGAGCAGTACTTC. Protein: CASSQEASGPPRYEQYF.